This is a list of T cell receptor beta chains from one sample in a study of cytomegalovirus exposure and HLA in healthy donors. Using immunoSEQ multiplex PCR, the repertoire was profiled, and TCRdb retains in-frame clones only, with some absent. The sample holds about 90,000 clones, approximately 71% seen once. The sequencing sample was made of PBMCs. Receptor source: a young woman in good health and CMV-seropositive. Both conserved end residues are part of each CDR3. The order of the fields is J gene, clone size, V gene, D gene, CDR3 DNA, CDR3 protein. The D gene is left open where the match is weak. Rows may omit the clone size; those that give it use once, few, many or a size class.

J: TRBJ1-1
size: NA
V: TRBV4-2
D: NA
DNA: TGTGCCAGCGGCCAAGCGGACCAGCAAAGGGACCCAAAAGGGGGTCTTCCTGAAGCTTTCTTT
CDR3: CASGQADQQRDPKGGLPEAFF

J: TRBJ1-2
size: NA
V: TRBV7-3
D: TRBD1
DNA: TGTGCCAGCAGCTTAACCCCCGGGACAGGCGGCGGCTACACCTTC
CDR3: CASSLTPGTGGGYTF

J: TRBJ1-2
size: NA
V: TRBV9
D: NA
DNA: TGTGCCAGCAGCGCCCACGGCAGGGATTATGGCTACACCTTC
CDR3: CASSAHGRDYGYTF

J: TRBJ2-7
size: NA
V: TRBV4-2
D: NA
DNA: TGTGCCAGCGCTCCCTCCTCCGGGGTAGTACTTGCCCACGAGCAGTACTTC
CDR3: CASAPSSGVVLAHEQYF

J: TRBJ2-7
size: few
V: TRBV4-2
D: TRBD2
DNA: TGTGCCAGCAGCCGTTTCCCGGGGGGGGGCGCGGACGAGCAGTACTTC
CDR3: CASSRFPGGGADEQYF

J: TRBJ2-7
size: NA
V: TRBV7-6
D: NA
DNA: TGTGCCAGCAGCTCACAGGGCTACGAGCAGTACTTC
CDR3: CASSSQGYEQYF

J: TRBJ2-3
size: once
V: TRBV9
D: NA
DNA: TGTGCCAGCAGCTCTGCACTAGATACGCAGTATTTT
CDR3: CASSSALDTQYF

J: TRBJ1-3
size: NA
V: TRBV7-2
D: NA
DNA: TGTGCCAGCAGCTTAGACGGGAGCTCTGGAAACACCATATATTTT
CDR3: CASSLDGSSGNTIYF

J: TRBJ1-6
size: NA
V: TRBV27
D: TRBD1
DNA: TGTGCCAGCAGTTTAACGGCGGGACAGGGTTATAATTCACCCCTCCACTTT
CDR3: CASSLTAGQGYNSPLHF

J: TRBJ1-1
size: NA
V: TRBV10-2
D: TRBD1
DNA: TGCGCCAGCAGCTCCGGGACAGGGGCTGGGACTGAAGCTTTCTTT
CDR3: CASSSGTGAGTEAFF

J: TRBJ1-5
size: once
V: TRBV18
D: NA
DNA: TGTGCCAGCTCACCAGGGGAGAATCAGCCCCAGCATTTT
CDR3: CASSPGENQPQHF

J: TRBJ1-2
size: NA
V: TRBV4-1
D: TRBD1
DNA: TGCGCCAGCAGCCGCGGGACAGGCAACTATGGCTACACCTTC
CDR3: CASSRGTGNYGYTF

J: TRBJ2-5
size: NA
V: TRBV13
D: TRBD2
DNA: TGTGCCAGCAGCCTAGCGGGAGGGGGGGAGACCCAGTACTTC
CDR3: CASSLAGGGETQYF

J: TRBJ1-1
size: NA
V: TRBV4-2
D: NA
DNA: TGTGCCAGCAGCCAAGAATTATCCGCAGGGAACACTGAAGCTTTCTTT
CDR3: CASSQELSAGNTEAFF

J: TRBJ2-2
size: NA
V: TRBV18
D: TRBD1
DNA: TGTGCCAGCTCACCAGATCAGGGGGCGCTTGGCGGGGAGCTGTTTTTT
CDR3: CASSPDQGALGGELFF

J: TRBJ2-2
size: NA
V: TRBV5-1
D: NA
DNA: TGCGCCAGCAGCTTAGACTCCACCGGGGAGCTGTTTTTT
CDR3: CASSLDSTGELFF

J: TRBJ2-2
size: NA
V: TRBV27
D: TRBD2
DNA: TGTGCCAGCAGTTTCCACGGGGTAGCGGGAGTCACCGGGGAGCTGTTTTTT
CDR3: CASSFHGVAGVTGELFF

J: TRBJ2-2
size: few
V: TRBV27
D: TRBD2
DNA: TGTGCCAGCAGTTTCTTTGGGAGCGGGGGGGTATCCGGGGAGCTGTTTTTT
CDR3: CASSFFGSGGVSGELFF

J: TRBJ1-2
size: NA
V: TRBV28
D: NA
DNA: TGTGCCAGCCGTCGACAGGACCCTAACTATGGCTACACCTTC
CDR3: CASRRQDPNYGYTF

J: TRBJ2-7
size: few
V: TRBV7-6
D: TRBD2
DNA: TGTGCCAGCAGCTTATCGGTGACTAGCGGGAGTTACGAGCAGTACTTC
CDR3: CASSLSVTSGSYEQYF

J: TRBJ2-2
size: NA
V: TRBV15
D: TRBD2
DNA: TGTGCCACCAGCACCTCAACGGGGGAGGGCACCGGGGAGCTGTTTTTT
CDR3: CATSTSTGEGTGELFF

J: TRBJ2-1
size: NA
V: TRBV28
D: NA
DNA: TGTGCCAGCAGCCCCGGCTACAATGAGCAGTTCTTC
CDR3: CASSPGYNEQFF

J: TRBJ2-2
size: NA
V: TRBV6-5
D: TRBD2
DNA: TGTGCCAGCAGACTAGCGGGGGGAACCGGGGAGCTGTTTTTT
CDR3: CASRLAGGTGELFF

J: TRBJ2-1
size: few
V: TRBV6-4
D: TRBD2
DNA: TGTGCCAGCAGTGACTCAGCGGGGGCCCACAATGAGCAGTTCTTC
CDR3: CASSDSAGAHNEQFF

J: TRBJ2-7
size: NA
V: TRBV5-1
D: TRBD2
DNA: TGCGCCAGCAGCTCCGGACTAGCGGAGACCTACGAGCAGTACTTC
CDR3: CASSSGLAETYEQYF

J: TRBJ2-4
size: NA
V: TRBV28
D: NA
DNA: TGTGCCAGCAGTGGGGGCGGACGAGCCAAAAACATTCAGTACTTC
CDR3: CASSGGGRAKNIQYF

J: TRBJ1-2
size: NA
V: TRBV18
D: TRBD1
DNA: TGTGCCACCCGGACAGGGGGCGAGGGCTACACCTTC
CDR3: CATRTGGEGYTF

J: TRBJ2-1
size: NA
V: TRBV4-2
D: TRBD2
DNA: TGTGCCAGCAGCCAAGAGCGTGGACTAGCGGGGTACAATGAGCAGTTCTTC
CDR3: CASSQERGLAGYNEQFF

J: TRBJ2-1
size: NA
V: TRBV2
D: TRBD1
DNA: TGTGCCACCTCCGGGACAGCCTCTAACAATGAGCAGTTCTTC
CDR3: CATSGTASNNEQFF

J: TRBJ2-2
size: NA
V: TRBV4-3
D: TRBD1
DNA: TGCGCCAGCAGCCAGACAGGGATCAACACCGGGGAGCTGTTTTTT
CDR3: CASSQTGINTGELFF

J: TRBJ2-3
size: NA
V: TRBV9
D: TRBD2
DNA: TGTGCCAGCAGCGTAGCTAGCGGGAGGGCCACAGATACGCAGTATTTT
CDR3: CASSVASGRATDTQYF

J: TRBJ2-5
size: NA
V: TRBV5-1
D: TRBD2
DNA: TGCGCCAGCAGCCCCATTAGCGGGAGGGCCCCAGAGACCCAGTACTTC
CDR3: CASSPISGRAPETQYF

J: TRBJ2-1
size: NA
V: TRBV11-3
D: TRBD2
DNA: TGTGCCAGCAGCTCTGGTACAGGACTAGCGGTTGACAATGAGCAGTTCTTC
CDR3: CASSSGTGLAVDNEQFF

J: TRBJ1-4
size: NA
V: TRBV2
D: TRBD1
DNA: TGTGCCAGCCGACAGGGGAATGAAAAACTGTTTTTT
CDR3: CASRQGNEKLFF

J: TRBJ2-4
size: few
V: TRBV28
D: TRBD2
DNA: TGTGCCAGCAGTTCGCGACTAGCGGGGATAAACATTCAGTACTTC
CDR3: CASSSRLAGINIQYF

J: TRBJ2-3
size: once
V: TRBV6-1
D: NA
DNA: TGTGCCGGCGCCAGGGGCGATACGCAGTATTTT
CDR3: CAGARGDTQYF

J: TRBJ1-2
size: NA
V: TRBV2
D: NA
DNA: TGTGCCAGCAGTGAATCGGGGGTTCACTATGGCTACACCTTC
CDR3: CASSESGVHYGYTF

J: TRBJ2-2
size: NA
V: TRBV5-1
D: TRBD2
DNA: TGCGCCAGCAGCGGATGGACTAGCGGGTATCTCACCGGGGAGCTGTTTTTT
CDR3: CASSGWTSGYLTGELFF

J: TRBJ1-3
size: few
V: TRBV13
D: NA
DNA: TGTGCCAGCAGGATGGAAATGGGGGGGCAGCCTTACACTGGAAACACCATATATTTT
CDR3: CASRMEMGGQPYTGNTIYF

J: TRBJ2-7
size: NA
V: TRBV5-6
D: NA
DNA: TGTGCCAGCAGTGGGGAGCTTGGAGGCGACGAGCAGTACTTC
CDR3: CASSGELGGDEQYF

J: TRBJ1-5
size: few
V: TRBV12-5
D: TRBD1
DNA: TGTGCTAGTGGTTTGGTTCCGGGACAGGGGAATCAGCCCCAGCATTTT
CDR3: CASGLVPGQGNQPQHF

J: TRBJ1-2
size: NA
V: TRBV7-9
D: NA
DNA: TGTGCCAGCAGCTTTATCGCAGGATATGGCTACACCTTC
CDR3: CASSFIAGYGYTF

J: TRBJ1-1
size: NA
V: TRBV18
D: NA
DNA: TGTGCCAGCTCACCACTGCCCCTTCAGGGGTCCCTTGAAGCTTTCTTT
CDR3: CASSPLPLQGSLEAFF

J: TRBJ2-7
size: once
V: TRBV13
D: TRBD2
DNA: TGTGCCAGCAGCTTAGAGCGGGGGCCTCCAGGCGAGCAGTACTTC
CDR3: CASSLERGPPGEQYF

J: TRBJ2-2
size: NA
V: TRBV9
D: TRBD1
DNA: TGTGCCAGCAGCGTAGGGGACAGGACCGGGGAGCTGTTTTTT
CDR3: CASSVGDRTGELFF